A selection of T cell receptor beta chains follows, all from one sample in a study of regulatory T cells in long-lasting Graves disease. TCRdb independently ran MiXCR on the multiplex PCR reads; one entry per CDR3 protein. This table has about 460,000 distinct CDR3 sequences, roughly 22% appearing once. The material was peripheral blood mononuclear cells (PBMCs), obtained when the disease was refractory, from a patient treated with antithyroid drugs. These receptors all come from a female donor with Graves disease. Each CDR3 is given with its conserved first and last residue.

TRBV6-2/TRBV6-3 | CASSYRRDLTKSEELFF
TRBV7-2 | CASQPSDLNYGYTF
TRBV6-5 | CASSYSTGAGYGYTF
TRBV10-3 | CAIIGQRGEQYF
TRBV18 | CASSPRGGDNEKLFF
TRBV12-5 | CASGLVTGVNTEAFF
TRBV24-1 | CATSDATNSPLRF
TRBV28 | CASSDPGGHEQYF
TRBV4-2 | CASSQTGLQGETQYF
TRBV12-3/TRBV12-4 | CASSGGTGGNQPQHF
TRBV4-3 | CASSQDGKTAHGYTF
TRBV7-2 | CASSPFVGTGDTEAFF
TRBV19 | CASSIGTGIVRQETQYF
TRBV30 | CAWSGENTEAFF
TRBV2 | CASTLRTSNTGELFF
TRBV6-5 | CASSYSEAALYEQYF
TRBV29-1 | CSSWGEGYTF
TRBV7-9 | CASREVSETQYF
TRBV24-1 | CATSRGSGSGNTIYF
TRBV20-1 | CSASRGTDYGYTF
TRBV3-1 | CASSLGSVRADTQYF
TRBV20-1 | CSASDTRPSNYGYTF
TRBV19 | CASKDRFLNTEAFF
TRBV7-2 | CASSRVPQGAKNEKLFF
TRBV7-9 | CASSPGGNSYEQYF
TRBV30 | CAWSLGDSGANVLTF
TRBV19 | CASSMGTGGVTEAFF
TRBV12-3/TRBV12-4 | CASSLGVGVEAFF
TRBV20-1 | CSARDLVAGPYEQYF
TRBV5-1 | CASSEAGSSGELFF
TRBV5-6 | CASSLGQGTHSPLHF
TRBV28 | CASQGYYSNQPQHF
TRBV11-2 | CASSSGTAGTDTQYF
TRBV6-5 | CASSYSTPGGDTQYF
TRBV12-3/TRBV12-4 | CASSLGIWVGPNQPQHF
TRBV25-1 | CASSGTGRGGSTFF
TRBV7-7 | CASSGLFRPRGRYTF
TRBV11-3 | CASSLGATSETQYF
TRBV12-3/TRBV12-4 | CASSPLAGGRIQYF
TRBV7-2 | CASSTSGSQETQYF
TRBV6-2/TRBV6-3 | CASGTSGRAGTDTQYF
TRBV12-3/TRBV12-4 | CASSPGTANTEAFF
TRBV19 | CASRGEREFGTGELFF
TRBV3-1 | CASSTQSETQYF
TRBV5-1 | CASSPLRGGDYEQYF
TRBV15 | CATSRERGYQPQHF
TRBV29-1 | CSVEDGGGNIQYF
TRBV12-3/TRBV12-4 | CASSPPGPTSLHF
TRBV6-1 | CASSPRGQAVRYTF
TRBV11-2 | CASSLVSVPEAFF
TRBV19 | CASSIVSPAAPSDEQFF
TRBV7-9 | CASSRSGTGITDTQYF
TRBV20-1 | CSDSTEGYTF
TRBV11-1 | CASSRADRGGSTEAFF
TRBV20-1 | CSARDFSYNEQFF
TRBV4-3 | CASSQDGTNTGELFF
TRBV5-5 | CASSVSGTNNQPQHF
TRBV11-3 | CASSLVLVTDTQYF
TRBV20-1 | CSAFYYRGLRGTGELFF
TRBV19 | CASSPMTQYLGASNIQYF